This record concerns one TCR beta chain sequence. Its antigen specificity is not known. Base qualities are not provided; no much larger clone lies one nucleotide away. The CDR3, cysteine through phenylalanine, is 13 amino acids long. Only the CDR3 DNA is retained, 39 bases long and in frame from the first base. V has 6 bases trimmed and J has 8 bases trimmed; junction bases matching no gene number 8. Taken from the germline V gene, the CDR1 and CDR2 loops are SNHLY and FYNNEI. These data belong to a study of cytomegalovirus exposure and HLA in healthy donors listed by TCRdb under 2017. The study in broad terms: An earlier analysis of about 530 of the donors reported 276 Gb of sequence data and 100 million to 120 million unique TCR beta sequences obtained from about 180 million T cells. Rather than using new phenotypic data, the later analysis identified candidate immune exposures from TCR beta sequences and from how often those sequences occurred across donors. Besides the first cohort of 500 to 700 subjects, a separate validation cohort made up of roughly 120 different subjects was used. Typing coverage differed by locus: A, B, C, DRB1 and DQB1 were typed in about 629-640 donors, DQA1 in 522, DPA1 in 600 to 610, and DPB1 in 472. The study combined high-throughput TCR immunosequencing, statistical association of individual TCRs with disease status, and machine learning to predict cytomegalovirus infection status. The study aimed to test whether signatures of past pathogen exposure could be identified by cataloging public T cell receptors. Genome-wide SNP genotypes for about three fifths of the 666 donors were used in a later genetic analysis, which treated that subset as a discovery cohort. In a later analysis, previously published TCR beta repertoires from roughly 710 donors were re-analyzed and high-resolution HLA genotyping was added so that TCR occurrence patterns could be studied. Both class I and class II loci were covered by HLA typing, at four-digit resolution. An earlier analysis of around 580 of the donors used high-throughput TCR beta sequencing to judge whether each TCR beta V gene segment behaved as functional or pseudogenic. Alongside the repertoire data, information on donor age, sex, ethnicity and CMV serostatus was compiled. The genetic ancestry cluster associated with self-reported Caucasian donors included around four fifths of the 398 genotyped donors. An early release that covered 500 to 800 HLA-typed donors contained approximately 300 gigabases of sequencing data and tens of millions of unique TCR sequences. The study profiled the T cell repertoires of hundreds of subjects by immunosequencing and related them to cytomegalovirus serostatus. Because of strong linkage in the cohort, four or five DR-DQ haplotypes were treated as single units for association and clustering. Across 398 genotyped donors of the cohort, an average of about 220,000 unique TCR beta nucleotide sequences per donor were sequenced, and 15% to 20% of those sequences were non-productive. All discovery cohort repertoires had been generated on a single sequencing platform. Study-wide findings and limitations: According to the authors, the approach could potentially be generalized to other disease states and immunological phenotypes. In a later genetic analysis, a missense DCLRE1C variant was associated with V-gene and J-gene trimming of TCR beta chains, and the association was replicated in an independent cohort. A few of the identified cytomegalovirus-associated TCR beta chains were confirmed in vitro to be specific for cytomegalovirus antigens. A further reported finding was that TCR beta sequences accurately predicted the HLA-A and HLA-B alleles for most subjects in the first cohort. Specific HLA alleles were associated with roughly 17,000 TCR beta sequences at a false discovery rate of 0.05 in a later analysis. The only immune exposure information available for the cohort was CMV serostatus. Several of the top co-occurrence clusters appeared to be linked to parvovirus B19, influenza, CMV and Epstein-Barr virus, according to a later analysis. According to a later analysis, most CMV-associated TCR beta chains appeared to be HLA-restricted, and the HLA associations seemed to be driven largely by CMV exposure. Some IMGT-functional V segments, including TRBV6-2 and TRBV6-3, could not be distinguished by the 87-base-pair reads and were therefore excluded. A total of about 150 TCR beta chains were listed by the study as associated with cytomegalovirus. This cohort had only TCR beta chains sequenced, and the lack of alpha or paired-chain data limited which features could be detected. In a later genetic analysis, fewer N-insertions in productive TCRs were reported among donors in an Asian-associated ancestry cluster than the approximately 670-donor mean. An earlier analysis of approximately 590 of the donors showed that most TCR beta V segments appeared in productive rearrangements either about 87% or about 30% of the time, which broadly matched IMGT annotations. Assigning TCR associations to individual alleles was difficult when HLA alleles, especially DR and DQ, strongly co-occurred. A group of highly shared sequence variants was considered likely to be a technical artifact of the sequencing pipeline. Correlated functional status among segregating V segments might reflect linkage disequilibrium, but an unknown experimental factor could not be ruled out. Across donors, most TCR sequences were observed very rarely, whereas some public TCRs were present in many individuals. The earlier analysis of 587 of the donors excluded seventeen rarely observed V segments, including chromosome 9 orphons, because counts were too low. Sequencing depth was assumed to be roughly uniform across donors in the presence/absence analyses, though that assumption may not hold. Because some donors lacked HLA typing at each locus, the association tests relied only on the typed subset. The classifier was reported to diagnose cytomegalovirus status with high specificity and sensitivity in both the original cohort and the validation cohort. In a later analysis, HLA-associated TCR beta chains were found to be more clonally expanded and to have lower generation probabilities than equally common non-associated chains. A later analysis found that TCR association rates varied across HLA loci, with DRB1 alleles showing the most associated TCRs and HLA-C alleles the fewest.

The cohort comprised fewer than 750 healthy bone marrow donors. Cohort members were all nominally healthy when sampled, although unrecorded immune exposures were likely present. The donor tested CMV seropositive, placing the donor among the 310 or so seropositive members of the cohort. A peripheral blood sample was provided by each donor, and peripheral blood mononuclear cells were used for TCR beta sequencing. Genomic DNA extraction from the blood cell samples was performed with the Qiagen DNeasy Blood Extraction Kit. Receptor amplification or capture employed the immunoSEQ multiplex PCR assay. A mixture of 60 forward primers for TCR Vbeta segments and 13 reverse primers for TCR Jbeta segments was used in the multiplex PCR. Amplification of the CDR3 region of rearranged TCR beta genes was performed with a multiplex PCR assay on genomic DNA. On the Illumina HiSeq System, the amplified TCR beta libraries were sequenced as 87-base-pair reads. In the source study's methods: A later analysis tallied roughly 78 million unique TCR beta chains across the 640 or so repertoires, and around 10 million of those chains were shared by two or more donors. A nearest-neighbor algorithm error-corrected the raw reads and collapsed the reads into unique sequences, merging closely related sequences to remove PCR and sequencing errors. V, D and J gene segments were assigned by aligning CDR3 sequences to IMGT reference sequences. For a sequence to be retained, a match of at least six nucleotides was required to both a V gene segment and a J gene segment. Rearrangements were called productive when the CDR3 lacked stop codons and stayed in frame with V and J; all others were non-productive. CDR3 was defined according to IMGT convention as the region running from the second conserved V-encoded cysteine to the conserved J-encoded phenylalanine. The earlier analysis of about 640 of the donors excluded any sequence lacking an unambiguous match to a single V gene segment. In an earlier analysis of several hundred of the donors, a V segment was called functional when productive rearrangements were above 56.7%, and segregating when the standard deviation between donors exceeded 5%. A statistical classification framework was built for diagnosing cytomegalovirus status from the catalog of TCR beta chain sequences. In a later analysis, V and J genes were assigned by comparing TCR nucleotide sequences against IMGT/GENE-DB human TR gene sequences. A later analysis assigned CDR3 sequences and most-parsimonious VDJ recombination scenarios with the TCRdist pipeline. A later analysis defined each TCR beta chain by its CDR3 amino acid sequence plus V-gene family, and excluded reads lacking a unique V-gene family. In a later analysis, 500 to 700 highly shared, low-generation-probability nucleotide sequences were removed to address suspected cross-contamination and a sequencing artifact. In a later analysis, a clonal expansion index was calculated for each public chain from normalized within-repertoire ranks of inferred template counts. In a later analysis, generation probabilities were computed with a VDJ recombination model fitted to out-of-frame rearrangements, and the resulting probabilities were checked against IGoR. Hypergeometric tests were used in a later analysis to score TCR-TCR, TCR-HLA and TCR-CMV co-occurrence, with a repertoire-size bias correction applied to the TCR pairs. In a later analysis, false discovery rates were estimated by permuting HLA or CMV assignments 20 times. In a later analysis, co-occurring TCRs were grouped using DBSCAN, and TCRdist sequence similarity was added for clustering within HLA-allele-positive subsets. For co-occurrence clustering, repertoires with fewer than 30,000 or more than 120,000 public chains were excluded, along with five repertoires with anomalous nucleotide sharing. TCRdb mirrors the immuneACCESS table, restricted to in-frame sequences. Some clones are absent from its copies; in checked studies, under half trace to an unresolved V gene, and the reason for the others is unknown. That table supplies the V and J calls and clone size; D and trimming were determined from the DNA. Within this sample are 160,000 or so clones, with approximately 86% of them counted one time only. The ten largest clones capture 5% to 7.5% of the sample.

The clonotype originates from a woman in her 50s in good health and CMV-seropositive. Material for sequencing was PBMCs. The rearranged segments are TRBV2 and TRBJ1-2; the junction holds 8 bases that match TRBD1. The nucleotide sequence reads TGTGCCAGCAGATCCGACAGGGGAGTGGGCTACACCTTC. It specifies CASRSDRGVGYTF. Reference TRBV2 and TRBJ1-2 genes cover what lies past the CDR3, so the full variable domain is EPEVTQTPSHQVTQMGQEVILRCVPISNHLYFYWYRQILGQKVEFLVSFYNNEISEKSEIFDDQFSVERPDGSNFTLKIRSTKLEDSAMYFCASRSDRGVGYTFGSGTRLTVV.